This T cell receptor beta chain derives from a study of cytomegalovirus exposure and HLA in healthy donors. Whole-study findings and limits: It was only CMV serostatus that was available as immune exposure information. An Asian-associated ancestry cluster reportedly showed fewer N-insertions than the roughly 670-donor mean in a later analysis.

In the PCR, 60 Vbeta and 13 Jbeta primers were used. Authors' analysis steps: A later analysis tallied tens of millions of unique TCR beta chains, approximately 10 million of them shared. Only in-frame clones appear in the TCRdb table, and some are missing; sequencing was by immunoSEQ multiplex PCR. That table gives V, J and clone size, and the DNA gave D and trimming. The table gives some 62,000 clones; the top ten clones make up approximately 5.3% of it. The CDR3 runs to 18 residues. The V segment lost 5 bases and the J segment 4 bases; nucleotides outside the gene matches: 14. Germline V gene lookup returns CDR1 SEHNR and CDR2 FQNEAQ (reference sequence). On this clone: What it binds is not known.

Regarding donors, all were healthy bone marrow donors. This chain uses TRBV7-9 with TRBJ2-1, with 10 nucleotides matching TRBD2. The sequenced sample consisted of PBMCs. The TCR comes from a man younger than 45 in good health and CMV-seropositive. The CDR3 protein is CASSGRRGTSGIYNEQFF. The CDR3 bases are TGTGCCAGCAGCGGGCGGAGGGGTACTAGCGGGATATACAATGAGCAGTTCTTC.